This TCR beta chain was captured by sequencing in a study of identical twins. Study-level results: The degree of excess twin sharing was weaker in beta out-of-frame sequences.

CDR1 SQVTM and CDR2 ANQGSEA come from the germline V gene. This CDR3 is 14 amino acids long. Losses at the gene ends were 7 bases for V and 0 bases for J; bases not matched to a gene: 8. One entry per CDR3 protein results from TCRdb running MiXCR on the 5' RACE reads. The table has 250,000 to 350,000 distinct CDR3 sequences, 7.5% to 9.5% seen once. This clonotype was seen only a few times. Its antigen is not known. These same records also appear under a second study, on yellow fever vaccine responses in identical twins.

This chain links TRBV29-1 with TRBJ2-5; 7 nucleotides align to TRBD2. The clonotype comes from a woman between 18 and 29 years old in good health. Input material: CD8+ T cells sorted from blood. The CDR3 sequence: CSAQRDIDQETQYF. The CDR3 nucleotides read TGCAGCGCCCAGCGGGATATAGACCAAGAGACCCAGTACTTC.